This T cell receptor (beta chain) was sequenced in a study of T cell responses to AZD1222 COVID-19 vaccine. Study at large: Samples with a second dose at about 4 or about 12 weeks were pooled together.

The study's findings and limits: Donor demographics were predominantly white British with a female majority; clonal diversity may be underestimated. Regions 160-218 and 743-854 held dominance among vaccine-associated CD4 TCRs, which spanned spike.

Method: immunoSEQ multiplex PCR; TCRdb's copy keeps in-frame clones and lacks some. This sample has 180,000 or so clones; 90% to 95% occur once, and the top ten carry approximately 0.6%. J was trimmed by 4 bases and V by 6 bases; bases with no gene match: 7. CDR3 size: 15 residues. Germline V gene data show CDR1 as SNHLY and CDR2 as FYNNEI. This clone was seen only once. Its antigen is currently unknown. Sequenced here: peripheral blood, sampled on day 0 of AZD1222 vaccination. The V and J genes are TRBV2 and TRBJ2-7; 12 bases align to TRBD2. This TCR was recovered from an adult in good health. The CDR3, as DNA: TGTGCCAGCAGCCCGACTAGCGGGAGCACTTACGAGCAGTACTTC. It encodes CASSPTSGSTYEQYF.